This passage covers 17 T cell receptor beta chains from one sample sequenced in a study of cytomegalovirus exposure and HLA in healthy donors. The PCR contained 60 Vbeta and 13 Jbeta primers. Method: immunoSEQ multiplex PCR; TCRdb's copy keeps in-frame clones and lacks some. The data contain fewer than 200,000 clones, roughly 76% of them singletons. Source material: PBMCs. Receptors were obtained from a male donor in good health and CMV-seronegative.

For the CDR3, the DNA is TGTGCCTGGATGTCCCGGGGGTCTGGGGAGACCCAGTACTTC. It is translated as CAWMSRGSGETQYF. V and J are TRBV30 and TRBJ2-5; a weak D match, TRBD2 (6 bases). CDR1 GTSNPN and CDR2 SVGIG come from the germline V gene (reference sequence). CDR3 length equals 14 residues. The V end was cut by 4 bases, the J end by 5 bases, with 17 bases between.

The chain employs TRBV19 and TRBJ1-2; 11 bases fit TRBD1. CDR3 size: 17 residues. Per germline, CDR1 LNHDA and CDR2 SQIVND (reference sequence). V lost 10 bases, J lost 7 bases, and 20 bases stayed unmatched. CDR3 in amino acids: CATETSTGTGGSAGYTF. DNA for the CDR3: TGTGCCACCGAGACTTCAACCGGGACAGGGGGTTCCGCTGGCTACACCTTC.

The chain combines TRBV13 with TRBJ1-4, with a weak D call TRBD1 (6 bases). V lost 0 bases to trimming and J lost 8 bases, with 16 bases between them. There are 16 residues in the CDR3. CDR1 and CDR2 from the germline V gene are PRHDT and FYEKMQ (reference sequence). This chain's CDR3 is CASSLGVAGAREKLFF. CDR3 nucleotides: TGTGCCAGCAGCTTAGGCGTAGCGGGGGCACGAGAAAAACTGTTTTTT.

This chain connects TRBV10-3 to TRBJ2-7, with TRBD1 matching 8 bases. Looked up from germline, CDR1 is ENHRY and CDR2 is SYGVKD. Unmatched junction bases numbered 9, after V lost 5 bases and J lost 0 bases. This CDR3 comprises 16 residues. The CDR3 DNA follows: TGTGCCATCAGTCTAGGACAGGGCGCTAGCTCCTACGAGCAGTACTTC. Its protein product is CAISLGQGASSYEQYF.

The chain links TRBV27 to TRBJ1-6, with 7 bases aligning to TRBD1. The CDR3 extends over 19 amino acids. The V segment lost 5 bases and the J segment 0 bases; nucleotides outside the gene matches: 13. Germline CDR1 is MNHEY and CDR2 is SMNVEV (reference sequence). The chain's CDR3 is CASSITGQRLISYNSPLHF. CDR3 DNA sequence: TGTGCCAGCAGTATCACGGGACAGCGATTGATCTCCTATAATTCACCCCTCCACTTT.

The rearrangement joins TRBV13 to TRBJ2-7; D perhaps matches TRBD2 (5 bases). Germline CDR1 and CDR2: PRHDT and FYEKMQ (reference sequence). The CDR3 is 16 residues long. Trimming left V 5 bases short and J 5 bases short, with 22 bases between. The CDR3 nucleotides read TGTGCCAGCAGCGTTAGAGGAGGCCCAGGTAACGACGAGCAGTACTTC. The encoded protein is CASSVRGGPGNDEQYF.

The chain couples TRBV5-4 to TRBJ2-3, with D possibly being TRBD1 (6 bases). The V gene lost 0 bases and the J gene lost 0 bases, with 11 bases spanning the gap. The CDR3 covers 16 residues. Per the germline V gene, CDR1 is SGHNT and CDR2 is YYREEE (reference sequence). The DNA for the CDR3 is TGTGCCAGCAGCTTGGGGGGGCGGCGCAGCACAGATACGCAGTATTTT. Its protein is CASSLGGRRSTDTQYF.

The genes are TRBV27 and TRBJ1-3; D gene unclear. Trimming removed 5 bases from V and 0 bases from J, with 5 bases in between. CDR1 and CDR2 from the germline V gene are MNHEY and SMNVEV (reference sequence). The CDR3 runs 13 residues. The CDR3 loop is CASSPSSGNTIYF. CDR3 nucleotides: TGTGCCAGCAGTCCGAGCTCTGGAAACACCATATATTTT.

The V and J genes are TRBV5-1 and TRBJ2-1; the match to TRBD1 covers 8 bases. Looked up from germline, CDR1 is SGHRS and CDR2 is YFSETQ. V was clipped by 5 bases and J by 5 bases; unmatched bases: 9. The CDR3 covers 15 residues. CDR3 sequence reads: CASRATGVSDNEQFF. Written as DNA, the CDR3 is TGCGCCAGCAGGGCGACAGGGGTTTCTGACAATGAGCAGTTCTTC.

The V and J genes are TRBV18 and TRBJ2-5, with 8 bases that match TRBD2. V gave up 2 bases and J gave up 2 bases; unmatched junction bases: 7. This CDR3 comprises 16 residues. The germline CDR1 and CDR2 sequences are KGHSH and LQKENI. The CDR3 is CASSPSVGGGQETQYF. As DNA, the CDR3 is TGTGCCAGCTCACCAAGTGTCGGCGGGGGGCAAGAGACCCAGTACTTC.

This chain links TRBV27 with TRBJ1-1, with a weak D call TRBD1 (6 bases). V was cut by 6 bases and J by 5 bases, with 19 bases left in between. This CDR3 region has 15 residues. Germline V lookup: CDR1 MNHEY, CDR2 SMNVEV (reference sequence). CDR3 DNA sequence: TGTGCCAGCAGGCCGGGACAAATCATGGGGACTGAAGCTTTCTTT. Protein sequence: CASRPGQIMGTEAFF.

The rearrangement uses TRBV7-2 and TRBJ1-4; no clear D. V dropped 5 bases and J dropped 7 bases, with 11 bases sitting between them. Germline CDR1 reads SGHTA; CDR2 reads FQGNSA. The length of the CDR3 is 13 residues. CDR3 protein: CASSNYIFEKLFF. CDR3 nucleotides: TGTGCCAGCAGCAACTACATTTTTGAAAAACTGTTTTTT.

The chain is built from TRBV6-5 and TRBJ1-2; no firm D call. The CDR3 spans 15 residues. CDR1 MNHEY and CDR2 SVGAGI come from the germline V gene. V was pared by 6 bases and J by 4 bases, with 18 bases between. The CDR3 DNA reads TGTGCCAGCAGCCCGACAACCCACCACCCCTATGGCTACACCTTC. Protein: CASSPTTHHPYGYTF.

The rearrangement links TRBV18 to TRBJ1-3; 9 positions match TRBD1. Germline V lookup: CDR1 KGHSH, CDR2 LQKENI. CDR3 length: 18 amino acids. V gave up 3 bases and J gave up 0 bases; unmatched junction bases: 9. This chain's CDR3 is CASSPTGTGRGSGNTIYF. The CDR3 nucleotides are TGTGCCAGCTCACCGACCGGGACAGGGCGCGGCTCTGGAAACACCATATATTTT.

This clone was counted a few times. The chain links TRBV9 to TRBJ2-2, with 7 bases aligning to TRBD1. J was trimmed by 4 bases and V by 3 bases; bases with no gene match: 3. CDR1 and CDR2 from the germline V gene are SGDLS and YYNGEE. The CDR3 totals 14 residues. Here the CDR3 DNA reads TGTGCCAGCAGCGCCACAGGGGTCACCGGGGAGCTGTTTTTT. This encodes CASSATGVTGELFF. The entire variable domain, with the rest obtained from reference TRBV9 and TRBJ2-2, is as follows: DSGVTQTPKHLITATGQRVTLRCSPRSGDLSVYWYQQSLDQGLQFLIQYYNGEERAKGNILERFSAQQFPDLHSELNLSSLELGDSALYFCASSATGVTGELFFGEGSRLTVL.

The rearrangement uses TRBV7-6 and TRBJ2-5; the match to TRBD2 covers 11 bases. This CDR3 has 16 amino acids. J gave up 5 bases and V 1 base, and 6 bases lay outside the gene matches. Germline V lookup: CDR1 SGHVS, CDR2 FNYEAQ. CDR3 region: CASSLVAGGFRETQYF. CDR3 coding DNA: TGTGCCAGCAGCTTAGTAGCGGGGGGGTTTCGGGAGACCCAGTACTTC.

The V call is TRBV5-1, the J call TRBJ1-1; TRBD1 aligns across 9 bases. V lost 2 bases to trimming and J lost 3 bases; unmatched junction nucleotides: 2. Germline loops: CDR1 SGHRS, CDR2 YFSETQ. The CDR3 is made up of 14 amino acids. The CDR3 nucleotides read TGCGCCAGCAGCTTAAGGACAGGGGACACTGAAGCTTTCTTT. Translated, it gives CASSLRTGDTEAFF.